This T cell receptor beta chain comes out of a study of blood T cell repertoires in COVID-19. At the level of the study: The origin of the acute and convalescent COVID-19 samples was the United States, Italy and Spain.

The CDR3 extends over 13 amino acids. Germline V gene sequence: CDR1 MNHEY, CDR2 SVGAGI. Trimming removed 0 bases from V and 4 bases from J, with 4 bases in between. Per the study methods: Reference gene primer amplification gave nucleated cell count estimates. Clones were read by immunoSEQ multiplex PCR, and TCRdb kept only the in-frame ones, dropping some. Clone size and the V and J calls come from that table; the DNA yielded D and trimming. The profile covers around 110,000 clones, with 65% to 80% appearing a single time and 4% to 4.5% taken by the ten largest. This receptor was obtained from a man aged 65-85 years with acute or convalescent COVID-19. The V and J genes are TRBV6-5 and TRBJ1-5; D is undetermined. The sequenced sample was peripheral blood. The CDR3 spells CASSYSENQPQHF. CDR3 nucleotides: TGTGCCAGCAGTTACTCGGAGAATCAGCCCCAGCATTTT.